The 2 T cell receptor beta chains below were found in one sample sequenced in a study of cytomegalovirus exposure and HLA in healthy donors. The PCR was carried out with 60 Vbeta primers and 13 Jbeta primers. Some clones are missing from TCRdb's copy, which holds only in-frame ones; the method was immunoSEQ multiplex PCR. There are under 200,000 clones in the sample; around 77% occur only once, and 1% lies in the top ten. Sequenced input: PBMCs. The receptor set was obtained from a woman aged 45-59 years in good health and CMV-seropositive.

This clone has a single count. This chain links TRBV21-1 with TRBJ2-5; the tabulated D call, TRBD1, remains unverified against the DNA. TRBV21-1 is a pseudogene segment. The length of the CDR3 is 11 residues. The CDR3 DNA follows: TGTGCCAGCAGAAACAAGGAGACCCAGTACTTC. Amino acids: CASRNKETQYF.

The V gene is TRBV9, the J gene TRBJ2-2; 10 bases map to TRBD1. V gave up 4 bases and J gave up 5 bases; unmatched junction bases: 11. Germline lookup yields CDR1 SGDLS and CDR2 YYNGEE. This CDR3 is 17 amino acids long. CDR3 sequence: CASSLPPGQGWTGELFF. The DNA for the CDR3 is TGTGCCAGCAGCCTCCCTCCGGGACAGGGGTGGACCGGGGAGCTGTTTTTT.